A selection of T cell receptor beta chains follows, all from one sample in a study of blood T cell repertoires in COVID-19. The protocol was immunoSEQ multiplex PCR, while the TCRdb copy is restricted to in-frame clones and leaves out a portion. Of 150,000 to 200,000 clones listed, roughly 80% are singletons. The specimen sequenced was peripheral blood. The receptors originated from a woman aged 60-70 years with COVID-19, enrolled during active disease. Both conserved end residues are trimmed from each CDR3. Each record gives: J gene, V gene, clone size, CDR3 protein. Clone size is given for some rows only: seen once, a few or many times, or a class if the clone is expanded.

TRBJ2-7 TRBV4-1 . ASSQDKLAGAKFHEQY
TRBJ2-1 TRBV28 . ASKGGGSLNEQF
TRBJ2-6 TRBV7-8 . ASSSAGLAGLQYSGANVLT
TRBJ2-1 TRBV11-3 . ASSFGGGTYNEQF
TRBJ1-5 TRBV9 . ASSATGTYQPQH
TRBJ1-4 TRBV28 . ASSPRDTSNEKLF
TRBJ1-2 TRBV5-1 once ASSLTRRVLSSNYGYT
TRBJ1-6 TRBV5-1 few ASSSNAGGLNSPLH
TRBJ1-2 TRBV30 . AWRGNYGYT
TRBJ1-3 TRBV6-1 . ASDTGVVSGNTIY
TRBJ1-2 TRBV19 . ASSPAGRRGGYT
TRBJ2-2 TRBV19 . ASSIGYRDTGELF
TRBJ1-5 TRBV6-5 . ASSVQGDNQPQH
TRBJ1-4 TRBV19 few ASSVSDTVSEKLF
TRBJ2-2 TRBV7-9 . ASSFGHGVTGELF
TRBJ2-1 TRBV19 . ASSNRDPGGNEQF
TRBJ2-1 TRBV5-1 . ASSILPGQGAREQF
TRBJ2-7 TRBV7-3 . ASSLSPGMGEQY
TRBJ2-7 TRBV7-2 . ASSLAQGEEQY
TRBJ1-4 TRBV7-9 . ASSRDRANEKLF
TRBJ1-6 TRBV30 . AWGQGTYNSPLH
TRBJ2-7 TRBV27 . ASSLSRTVSYEQY
TRBJ2-3 TRBV2 . ASSGALATDTQY
TRBJ1-3 TRBV10-3 many AIRDSSGNTIY
TRBJ1-1 TRBV6-5 . ASSSITAVNTEAF
TRBJ1-5 TRBV6-2/TRBV6-3 . ASSYSRPGQSQPQH
TRBJ2-7 TRBV6-6 . ASSYSRGRVYEQY
TRBJ1-1 TRBV5-1 . ASTGLVSDRDTEAF
TRBJ2-7 TRBV15 few ATSREGLAPDEQY
TRBJ2-5 TRBV4-1 . ASSLLTSSQETQY
TRBJ2-1 TRBV7-9 . ASSLARAGGSYNEQF
TRBJ2-7 TRBV15 . ATSRGPDEQY
TRBJ1-1 TRBV6-6 . ASTRNVGNTEAF
TRBJ1-5 TRBV28 . ASSFPGYQPQH
TRBJ2-7 TRBV30 . AWSVLAGGGEQY
TRBJ2-4 TRBV5-1 . ASSPRDRNIQY
TRBJ2-4 TRBV6-6 . ASSYPTVDKNIQY
TRBJ2-1 TRBV10-3 . AISPGTSGGEQF
TRBJ2-1 TRBV7-2 . ASRDSGKYEQF
TRBJ1-4 TRBV3-1/TRBV3-2 . ASSLQGAREKLF
TRBJ1-1 TRBV9 . ASSVGPGSVTEAF
TRBJ1-1 TRBV5-4 few ASSLRGNTNTEAF
TRBJ1-3 TRBV11-2 . ASSVVGGTGI
TRBJ1-3 TRBV24-1 . ATSESGQGMDTIY
TRBJ1-1 TRBV3-1/TRBV3-2 . ASSTLGAGTEAF
TRBJ2-5 TRBV6-2/TRBV6-3 . ASSYSGQQQETQY
TRBJ2-7 TRBV19 . ATSGSSYEQY
TRBJ2-3 TRBV6-5 few ASMLRGAGTDTQY
TRBJ1-1 TRBV29-1 . SVDRQMNTEAF
TRBJ1-6 TRBV4-2 . ASSPQDNSPLH
TRBJ1-1 TRBV29-1 . SARDSALSEAF
TRBJ2-7 TRBV5-4 . ASSSGLTYEQY
TRBJ2-3 TRBV7-3 . ASSSPGDSTDTQY
TRBJ2-1 TRBV29-1 . SVGGTGDYNEQF